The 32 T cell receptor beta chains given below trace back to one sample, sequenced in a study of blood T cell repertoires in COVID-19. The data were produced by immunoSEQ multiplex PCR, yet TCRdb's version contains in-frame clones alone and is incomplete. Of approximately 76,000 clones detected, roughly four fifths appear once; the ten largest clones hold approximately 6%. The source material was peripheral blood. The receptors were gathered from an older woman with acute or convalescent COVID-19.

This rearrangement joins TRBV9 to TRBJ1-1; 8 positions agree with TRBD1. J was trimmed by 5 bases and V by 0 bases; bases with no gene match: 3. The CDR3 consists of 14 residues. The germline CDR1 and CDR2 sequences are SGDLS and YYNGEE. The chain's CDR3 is CASSVEQGGTEAFF. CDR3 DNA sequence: TGTGCCAGCAGCGTAGAACAGGGGGGTACTGAAGCTTTCTTT.

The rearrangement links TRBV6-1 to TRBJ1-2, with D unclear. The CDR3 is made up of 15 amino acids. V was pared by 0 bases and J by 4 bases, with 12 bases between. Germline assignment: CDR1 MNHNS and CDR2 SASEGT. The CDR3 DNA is TGTGCCAGCAGTGAAGCTCTCGGAGGTCTCTATGGCTACACCTTC. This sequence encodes CASSEALGGLYGYTF.

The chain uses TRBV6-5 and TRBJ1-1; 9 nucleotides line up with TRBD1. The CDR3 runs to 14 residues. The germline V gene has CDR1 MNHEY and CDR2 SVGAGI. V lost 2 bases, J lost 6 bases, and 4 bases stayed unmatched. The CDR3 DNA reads TGTGCCAGCAGTTACGGGACAGGGAGGTCTGAAGCTTTCTTT. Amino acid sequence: CASSYGTGRSEAFF.

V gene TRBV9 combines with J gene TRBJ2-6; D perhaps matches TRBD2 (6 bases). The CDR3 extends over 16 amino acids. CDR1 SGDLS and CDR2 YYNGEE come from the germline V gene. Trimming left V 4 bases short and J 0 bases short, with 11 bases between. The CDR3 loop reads CASSRRALSGANVLTF. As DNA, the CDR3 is TGTGCCAGCAGCAGGAGGGCCCTCTCTGGGGCCAACGTCCTGACTTTC. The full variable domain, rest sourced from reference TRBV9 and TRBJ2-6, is DSGVTQTPKHLITATGQRVTLRCSPRSGDLSVYWYQQSLDQGLQFLIQYYNGEERAKGNILERFSAQQFPDLHSELNLSSLELGDSALYFCASSRRALSGANVLTFGAGSRLTVL.

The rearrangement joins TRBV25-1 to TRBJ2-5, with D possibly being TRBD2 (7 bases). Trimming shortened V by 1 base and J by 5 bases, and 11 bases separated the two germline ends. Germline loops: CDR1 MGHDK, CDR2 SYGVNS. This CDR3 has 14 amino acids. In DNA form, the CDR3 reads TGTGCCAGCAGTGAATGGGGGGGCGTGGAGACCCAGTACTTC. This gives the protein CASSEWGGVETQYF.

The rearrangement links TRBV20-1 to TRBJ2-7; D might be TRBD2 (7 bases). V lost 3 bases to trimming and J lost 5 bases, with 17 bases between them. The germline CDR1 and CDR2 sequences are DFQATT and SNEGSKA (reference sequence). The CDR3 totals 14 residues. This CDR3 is CSASGAGARNEQYF. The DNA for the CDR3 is TGCAGTGCTAGTGGGGCGGGGGCGAGAAACGAGCAGTACTTC.

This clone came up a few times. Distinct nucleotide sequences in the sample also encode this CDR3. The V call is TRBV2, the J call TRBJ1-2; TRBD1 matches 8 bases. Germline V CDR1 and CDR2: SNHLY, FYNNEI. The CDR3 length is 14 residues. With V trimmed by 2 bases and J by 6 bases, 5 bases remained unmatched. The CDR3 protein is CASSERRGQDGYTF. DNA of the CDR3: TGTGCCAGCAGTGAACGTAGGGGACAGGATGGCTACACCTTC. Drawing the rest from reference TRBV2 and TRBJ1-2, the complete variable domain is EPEVTQTPSHQVTQMGQEVILRCVPISNHLYFYWYRQILGQKVEFLVSFYNNEISEKSEIFDDQFSVERPDGSNFTLKIRSTKLEDSAMYFCASSERRGQDGYTFGSGTRLTVV.

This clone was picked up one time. CDR3 in amino acids: CALNQPQHF. The DNA for the CDR3 is TGTGCCCTCAATCAGCCCCAGCATTTT. This chain connects TRBV21-1 to TRBJ1-5. TRBV21-1 is a listed pseudogene. This CDR3 spans 9 amino acids.

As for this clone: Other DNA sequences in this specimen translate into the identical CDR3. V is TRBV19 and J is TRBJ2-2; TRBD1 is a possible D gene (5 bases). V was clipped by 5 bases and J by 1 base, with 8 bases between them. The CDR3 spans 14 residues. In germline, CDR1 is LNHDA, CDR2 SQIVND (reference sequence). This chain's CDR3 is CASSSRVNTGELFF. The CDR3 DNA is TGTGCCAGTAGTTCCAGGGTGAACACCGGGGAGCTGTTTTTT. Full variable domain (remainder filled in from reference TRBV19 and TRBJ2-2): DGGITQSPKYLFRKEGQNVTLSCEQNLNHDAMYWYRQDPGQGLRLIYYSQIVNDFQKGDIAEGYSVSREKKESFPLTVTSAQKNPTAFYLCASSSRVNTGELFFGEGSRLTVL.

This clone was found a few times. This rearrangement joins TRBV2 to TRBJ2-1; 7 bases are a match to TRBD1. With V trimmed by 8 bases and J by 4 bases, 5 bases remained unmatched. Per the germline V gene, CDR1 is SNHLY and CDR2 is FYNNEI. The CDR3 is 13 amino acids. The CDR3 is CASGETGYNEQFF. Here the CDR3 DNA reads TGTGCCAGCGGAGAGACAGGGTACAATGAGCAGTTCTTC.

The CDR3 nucleotides read TGCAGTGCTAGTAGGGGAAACACAGATACGCAGTATTTT. It translates to CSASRGNTDTQYF. This chain connects TRBV20-1 to TRBJ2-3; tentative D call: TRBD1 (5 bases). V lost 3 bases and J lost 2, with 9 bases in between. Germline V gene sequence: CDR1 DFQATT, CDR2 SNEGSKA (reference sequence). The CDR3 consists of 13 residues.

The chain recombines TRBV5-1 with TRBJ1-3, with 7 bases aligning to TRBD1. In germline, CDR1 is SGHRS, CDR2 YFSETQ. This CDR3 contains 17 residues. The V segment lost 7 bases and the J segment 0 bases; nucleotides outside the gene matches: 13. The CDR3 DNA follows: TGCGCCAGCCACGAGGGGGCCAGCTCCAGCTCTGGAAACACCATATATTTT. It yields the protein CASHEGASSSSGNTIYF.

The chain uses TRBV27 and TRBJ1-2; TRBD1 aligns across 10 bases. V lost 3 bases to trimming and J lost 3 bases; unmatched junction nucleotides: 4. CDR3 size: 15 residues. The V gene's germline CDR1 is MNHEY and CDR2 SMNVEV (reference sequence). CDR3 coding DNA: TGTGCCAGCAGTTTGACAGGGGGCAGGGACTATGGCTACACCTTC. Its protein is CASSLTGGRDYGYTF.

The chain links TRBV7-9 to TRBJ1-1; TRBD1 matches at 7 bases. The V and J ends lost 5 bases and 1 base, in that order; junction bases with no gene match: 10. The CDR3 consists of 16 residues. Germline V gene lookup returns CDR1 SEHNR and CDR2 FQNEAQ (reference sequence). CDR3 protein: CASSGGPGQRNTEAFF. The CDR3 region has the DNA TGTGCCAGCAGCGGCGGTCCGGGACAGCGGAACACTGAAGCTTTCTTT.

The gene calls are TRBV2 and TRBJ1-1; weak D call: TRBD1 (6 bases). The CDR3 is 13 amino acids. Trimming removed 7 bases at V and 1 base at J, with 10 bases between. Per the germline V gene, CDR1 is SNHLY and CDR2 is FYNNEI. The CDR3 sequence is CASKSDRNTEAFF. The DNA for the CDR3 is TGTGCCAGCAAATCGGACAGGAACACTGAAGCTTTCTTT.

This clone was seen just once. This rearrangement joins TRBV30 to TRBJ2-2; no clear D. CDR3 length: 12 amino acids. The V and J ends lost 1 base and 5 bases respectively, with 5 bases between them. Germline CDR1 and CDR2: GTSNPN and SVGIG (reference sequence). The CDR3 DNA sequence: TGTGCCTGGAGTGAACTTACCGGGGAGCTGTTTTTT. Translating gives CAWSELTGELFF.

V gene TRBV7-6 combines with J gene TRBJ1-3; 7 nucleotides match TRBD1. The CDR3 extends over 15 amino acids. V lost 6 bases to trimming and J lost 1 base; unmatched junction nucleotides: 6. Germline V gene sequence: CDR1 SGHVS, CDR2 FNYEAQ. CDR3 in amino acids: CASSFYRGSGNTIYF. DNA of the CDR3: TGTGCCAGCAGTTTCTACAGGGGATCTGGAAACACCATATATTTT.

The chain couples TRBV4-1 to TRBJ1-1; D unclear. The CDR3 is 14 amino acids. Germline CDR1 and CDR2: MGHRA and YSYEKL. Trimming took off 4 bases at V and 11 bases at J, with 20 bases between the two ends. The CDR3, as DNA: TGCGCCAGCAGCCTCCCCGGACTCCCGGAGAGGGCTTTCTTT. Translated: CASSLPGLPERAFF.

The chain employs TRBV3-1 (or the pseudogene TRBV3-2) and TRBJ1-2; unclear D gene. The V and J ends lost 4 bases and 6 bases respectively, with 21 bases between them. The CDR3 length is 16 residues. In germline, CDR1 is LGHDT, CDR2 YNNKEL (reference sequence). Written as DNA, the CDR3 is TGTGCCAGCAGCCCCAAATCAGGTCCCTCCTTGGATGGCTACACCTTC. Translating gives CASSPKSGPSLDGYTF.

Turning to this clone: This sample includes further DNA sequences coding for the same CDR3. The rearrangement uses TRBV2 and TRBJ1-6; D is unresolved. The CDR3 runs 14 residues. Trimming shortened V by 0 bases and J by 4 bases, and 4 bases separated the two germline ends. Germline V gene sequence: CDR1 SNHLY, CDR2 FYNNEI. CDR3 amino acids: CASSEARYNSPLHF. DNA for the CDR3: TGTGCCAGCAGTGAAGCCCGGTATAATTCACCCCTCCACTTT.

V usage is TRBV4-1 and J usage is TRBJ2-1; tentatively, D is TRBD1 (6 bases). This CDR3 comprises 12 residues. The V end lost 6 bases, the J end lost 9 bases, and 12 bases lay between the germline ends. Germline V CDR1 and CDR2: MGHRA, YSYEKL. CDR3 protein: CASSLQGAEQFF. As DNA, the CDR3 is TGCGCCAGCAGTCTACAGGGTGCTGAGCAGTTCTTC.

The CDR3 bases are TGTGCCAGCTCACCAGGGCAGGGGGCAAGCTACGAGCAGTACTTC. Its translation is CASSPGQGASYEQYF. The chain recombines TRBV18 with TRBJ2-7; TRBD1 aligns across 8 bases. V was pared by 2 bases and J by 3 bases, with 6 bases of the junction left unmatched. The germline V gene encodes CDR1 KGHSH and CDR2 LQKENI. This CDR3 is built from 15 residues.

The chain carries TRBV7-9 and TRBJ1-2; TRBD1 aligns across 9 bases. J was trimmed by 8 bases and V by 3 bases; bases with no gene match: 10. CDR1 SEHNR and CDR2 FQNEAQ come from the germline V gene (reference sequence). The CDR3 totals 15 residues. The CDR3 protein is CASSFDLRDRDGYTF. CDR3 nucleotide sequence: TGTGCCAGCAGCTTTGATCTCCGGGACAGGGACGGCTACACCTTC.

The CDR3 sequence: CAWTRGFGDEQYF. The CDR3 nucleotides read TGTGCCTGGACGCGCGGGTTCGGGGACGAGCAGTACTTC. The V gene is TRBV30, the J gene TRBJ2-7, with D possibly TRBD2 on 5 matching bases. The CDR3 length is 13 residues. Looked up from germline, CDR1 is GTSNPN and CDR2 is SVGIG (reference sequence). V dropped 4 bases and J dropped 5 bases, with 15 bases sitting between them. The full variable domain, with the rest looked up from reference TRBV30 and TRBJ2-7, is SQTIHQWPATLVQPVGSPLSLECTVEGTSNPNLYWYRQAAGRGLQLLFYSVGIGQISSEVPQNLSASRPQDRQFILSSKKLLLSDSGFYLCAWTRGFGDEQYFGPGTRLTVT.

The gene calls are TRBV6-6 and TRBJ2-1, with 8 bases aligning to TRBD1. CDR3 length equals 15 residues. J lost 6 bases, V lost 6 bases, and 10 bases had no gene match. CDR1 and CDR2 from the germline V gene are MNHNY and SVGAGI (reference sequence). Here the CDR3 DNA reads TGTGCCAGCAGGAATGGACAGGGAAGGGTCAATGAGCAGTTCTTC. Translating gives CASRNGQGRVNEQFF.

The CDR3 coding sequence is TGTGCCACCGTTGGCAGGTTCACAGATACGCAGTATTTT. This translates into CATVGRFTDTQYF. The chain combines TRBV24-1 with TRBJ2-3; D is unclear. This CDR3 is built from 13 residues. Trimming took off 9 bases at V and 2 bases at J, with 11 bases between the two ends. Germline CDR1 is KGHDR and CDR2 is SFDVKD.

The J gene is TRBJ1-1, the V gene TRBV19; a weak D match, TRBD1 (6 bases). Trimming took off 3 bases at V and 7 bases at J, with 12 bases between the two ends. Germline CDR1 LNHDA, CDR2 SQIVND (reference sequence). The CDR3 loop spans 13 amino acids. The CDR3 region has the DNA TGTGCCAGTAGTATCGGCAGGGGTGGTGAAGCTTTCTTT. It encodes CASSIGRGGEAFF.

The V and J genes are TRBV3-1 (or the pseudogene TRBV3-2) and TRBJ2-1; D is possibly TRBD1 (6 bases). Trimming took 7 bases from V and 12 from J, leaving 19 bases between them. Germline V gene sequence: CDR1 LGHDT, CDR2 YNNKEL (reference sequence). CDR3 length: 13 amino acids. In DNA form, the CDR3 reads TGTGCCAGCACCGATATTACAGGGTCAAGGCAGTTCTTC. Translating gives CASTDITGSRQFF.

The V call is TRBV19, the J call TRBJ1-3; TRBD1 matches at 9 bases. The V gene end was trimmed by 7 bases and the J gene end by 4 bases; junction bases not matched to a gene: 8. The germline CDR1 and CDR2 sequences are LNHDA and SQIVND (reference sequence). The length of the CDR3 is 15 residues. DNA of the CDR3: TGTGCCAGTACCGCGGACAGGGGAGGCGGAAACACCATATATTTT. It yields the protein CASTADRGGGNTIYF.

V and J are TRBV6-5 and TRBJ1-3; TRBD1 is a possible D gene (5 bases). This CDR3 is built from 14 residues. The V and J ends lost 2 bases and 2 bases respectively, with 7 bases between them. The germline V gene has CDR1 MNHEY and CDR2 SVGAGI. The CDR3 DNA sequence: TGTGCCAGCAGTTACGGGGGGGCTGGAAACACCATATATTTT. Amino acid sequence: CASSYGGAGNTIYF.

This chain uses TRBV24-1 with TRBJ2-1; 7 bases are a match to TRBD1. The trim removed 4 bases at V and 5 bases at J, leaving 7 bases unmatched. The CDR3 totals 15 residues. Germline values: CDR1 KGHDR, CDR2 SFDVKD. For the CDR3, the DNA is TGTGCCACCAGTGACCCGGGACAGCCGAACAATGAGCAGTTCTTC. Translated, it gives CATSDPGQPNNEQFF.

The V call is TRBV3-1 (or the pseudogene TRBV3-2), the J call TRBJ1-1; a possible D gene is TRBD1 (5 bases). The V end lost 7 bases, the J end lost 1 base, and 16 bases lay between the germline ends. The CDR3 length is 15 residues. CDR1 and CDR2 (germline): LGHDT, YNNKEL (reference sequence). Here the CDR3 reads CASTGVRGGNTEAFF. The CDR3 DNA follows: TGTGCCAGCACTGGGGTGAGGGGAGGGAACACTGAAGCTTTCTTT.